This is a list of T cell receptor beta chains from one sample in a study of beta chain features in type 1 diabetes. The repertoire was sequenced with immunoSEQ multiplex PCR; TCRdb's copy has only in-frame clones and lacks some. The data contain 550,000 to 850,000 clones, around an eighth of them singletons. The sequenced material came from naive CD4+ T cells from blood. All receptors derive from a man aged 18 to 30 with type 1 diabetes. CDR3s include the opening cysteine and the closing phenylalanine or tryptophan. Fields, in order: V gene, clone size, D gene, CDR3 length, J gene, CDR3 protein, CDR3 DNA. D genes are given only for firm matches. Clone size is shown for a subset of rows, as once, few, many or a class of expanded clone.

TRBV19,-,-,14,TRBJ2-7,CASSSRTPVGEQYF,TGTGCCAGTAGTTCCCGGACTCCAGTGGGCGAGCAGTACTTC
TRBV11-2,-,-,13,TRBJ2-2,CASSSGVTGELFF,TGTGCCAGCAGCTCCGGGGTCACCGGGGAGCTGTTTTTT
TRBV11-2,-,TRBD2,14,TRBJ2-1,CASSLTSGGGEQFF,TGTGCCAGCAGCTTAACTAGCGGGGGCGGTGAGCAGTTCTTC
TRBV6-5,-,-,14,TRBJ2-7,CASRTRDPAYEQYF,TGTGCCAGCAGAACCCGGGACCCAGCCTACGAGCAGTACTTC
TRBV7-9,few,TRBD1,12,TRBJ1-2,CASSWDSYGYTF,TGTGCCAGCAGCTGGGACAGCTATGGCTACACCTTC
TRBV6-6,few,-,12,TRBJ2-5,CASTDSQETQYF,TGTGCCAGCACCGACAGCCAAGAGACCCAGTACTTC
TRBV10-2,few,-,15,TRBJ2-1,CASSEGRPSYNEQFF,TGCGCCAGCAGTGAAGGGAGACCCTCCTACAATGAGCAGTTCTTC
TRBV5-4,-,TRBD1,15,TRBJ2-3,CASSLWAGGKDTQYF,TGTGCCAGCAGCTTGTGGGCAGGGGGCAAAGATACGCAGTATTTT
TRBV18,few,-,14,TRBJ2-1,CASSPPNLEDEQFF,TGTGCCAGCTCACCACCGAACCTAGAGGATGAGCAGTTCTTC
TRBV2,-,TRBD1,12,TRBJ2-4,CASGQGTNIQYF,TGTGCCAGCGGACAGGGAACAAACATTCAGTACTTC
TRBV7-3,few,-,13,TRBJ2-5,CASSLTGWETQYF,TGTGCCAGCAGCTTAACTGGGTGGGAGACCCAGTACTTC
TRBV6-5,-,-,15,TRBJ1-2,CASSLQGNSNYGYTF,TGTGCCAGCAGTTTACAGGGAAACTCTAACTATGGCTACACCTTC
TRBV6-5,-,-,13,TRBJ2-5,CAMRRVGQETQYF,TGTGCCATGCGCAGGGTAGGGCAAGAGACCCAGTACTTC
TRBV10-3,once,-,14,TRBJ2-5,CAISRSQGSETQYF,TGTGCCATCAGTAGATCACAGGGCTCGGAGACCCAGTACTTC
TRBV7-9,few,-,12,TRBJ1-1,CASSPPRSEAFF,TGTGCCAGCAGCCCTCCGAGGAGTGAAGCTTTCTTT
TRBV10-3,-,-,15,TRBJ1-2,CAISESAGPEYGYTF,TGTGCCATCAGTGAGTCGGCGGGGCCGGAATATGGCTACACCTTC
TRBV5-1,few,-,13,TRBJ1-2,CASSLVGEDGYTF,TGCGCCAGCAGCTTGGTAGGGGAGGATGGCTACACCTTC
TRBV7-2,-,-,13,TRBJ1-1,CASSSPFGTEAFF,TGTGCCAGCAGCTCCCCCTTCGGCACTGAAGCTTTCTTT
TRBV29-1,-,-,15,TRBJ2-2,CSVKEGALDTGELFF,TGCAGCGTCAAGGAGGGGGCATTAGACACCGGGGAGCTGTTTTTT
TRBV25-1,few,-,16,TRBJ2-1,CASSESGGSSYNEQFF,TGTGCCAGCAGTGAATCAGGGGGGAGCTCCTACAATGAGCAGTTCTTC
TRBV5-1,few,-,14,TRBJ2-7,CASSLGTPAYEQYF,TGCGCCAGCAGCTTAGGGACTCCTGCCTACGAGCAGTACTTC
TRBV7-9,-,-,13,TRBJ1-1,CASSLFGNTEAFF,TGTGCCAGCAGCTTATTTGGGAACACTGAAGCTTTCTTT
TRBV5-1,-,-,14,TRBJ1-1,CASSWTELNTEAFF,TGCGCCAGCAGCTGGACAGAGTTGAACACTGAAGCTTTCTTT
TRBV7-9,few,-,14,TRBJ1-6,CASSLGQQNSPLHF,TGTGCCAGCAGCTTGGGGCAGCAGAATTCACCCCTCCACTTT
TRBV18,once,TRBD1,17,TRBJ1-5,CASSPWAGGSSNQPQHF,TGTGCCAGCTCACCGTGGGCAGGGGGCAGTAGCAATCAGCCCCAGCATTTT
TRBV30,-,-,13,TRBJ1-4,CAWSRGSEEKLFF,TGTGCCTGGAGTAGGGGGTCTGAAGAAAAACTGTTTTTT
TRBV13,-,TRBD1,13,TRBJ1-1,CASSWTGNTEAFF,TGTGCCAGCAGCTGGACAGGGAACACTGAAGCTTTCTTT